The following is a T cell receptor beta chain sequence with its context. Antigen: not known. This specimen comes from a study of vaccination and CD4 T cells after COVID-19. Study at large: In culture, cells were exposed to overlapping spike peptides from SARS-CoV-2, HCoV-NL63, HCoV-OC43 and HCoV-229E.

CD4+ T cells that had been cultured provided DNA sequenced with the Oncomine TCR Beta short-read assay. TCRdb reprocessed the PCR reads via MiXCR and lists one record per CDR3 protein. The sample lists about 4,600 distinct CDR3 sequences; about 40% were seen once. CDR1 LNHDA and CDR2 SQIVND come from the germline V gene (reference sequence). The CDR3 is 16 amino acids. The trim removed 3 bases at V and 1 base at J, leaving 3 bases unmatched. Study results and caveats: Convalescent patients showed a median about 90% of reactive clones that were seen only post-vaccination. It was found that, in convalescent patients, 304 of 307 vaccine-specific clones were spike mono-reactive.

Specified treatment: approximately 10-day PBMC culture with coronavirus spike peptide pools or control peptides (ViraFEST assay). Culture conditions combined a few million PBMCs per well with 9 to 10 IU/ml IL-2 and roughly 10 ug/ml peptide pools. The chain combines TRBV19 with TRBJ2-3, with TRBD2 matching over 11 bases. Material: CD4+ T cells from blood, cultured in vitro. This clonotype originated in a human donor who had recovered from COVID-19. The CDR3 is CASSILLAGGTDTQYF. In DNA form, the CDR3 reads TGTGCCAGTAGTATCCTACTAGCGGGAGGCACAGATACGCAGTATTTT.